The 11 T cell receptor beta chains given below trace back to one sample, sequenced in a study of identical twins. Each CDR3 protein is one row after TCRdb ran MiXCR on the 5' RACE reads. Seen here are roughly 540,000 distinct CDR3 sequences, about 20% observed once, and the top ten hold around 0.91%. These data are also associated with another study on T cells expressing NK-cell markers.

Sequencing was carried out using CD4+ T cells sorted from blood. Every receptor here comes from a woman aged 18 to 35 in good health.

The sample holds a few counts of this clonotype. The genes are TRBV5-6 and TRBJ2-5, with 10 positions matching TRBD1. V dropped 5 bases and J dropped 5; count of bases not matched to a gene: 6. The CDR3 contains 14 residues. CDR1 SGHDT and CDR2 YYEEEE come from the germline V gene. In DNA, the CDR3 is TGTGCCAGCAGAGGGGACAGGGGTGCGGAGACCCAGTACTTC. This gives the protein CASRGDRGAETQYF.

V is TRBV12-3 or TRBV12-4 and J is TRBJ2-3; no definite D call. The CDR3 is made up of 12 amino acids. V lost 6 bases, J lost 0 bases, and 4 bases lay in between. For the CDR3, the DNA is TGTGCCAGCAGGGAGAGCACAGATACGCAGTATTTT. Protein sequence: CASRESTDTQYF.

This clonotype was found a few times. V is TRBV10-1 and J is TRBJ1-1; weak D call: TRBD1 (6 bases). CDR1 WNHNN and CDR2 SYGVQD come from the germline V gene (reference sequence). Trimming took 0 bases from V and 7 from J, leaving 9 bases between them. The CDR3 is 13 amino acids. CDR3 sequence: CASSESGQLEAFF. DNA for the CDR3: TGCGCCAGCAGTGAGTCAGGACAGCTTGAAGCTTTCTTT.

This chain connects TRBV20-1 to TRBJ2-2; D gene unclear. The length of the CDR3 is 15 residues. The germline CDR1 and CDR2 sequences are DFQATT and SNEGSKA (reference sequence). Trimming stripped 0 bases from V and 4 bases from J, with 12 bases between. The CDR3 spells CSARDKRLITGELFF. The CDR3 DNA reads TGCAGTGCTAGAGATAAGAGACTCATCACCGGGGAGCTGTTTTTT.

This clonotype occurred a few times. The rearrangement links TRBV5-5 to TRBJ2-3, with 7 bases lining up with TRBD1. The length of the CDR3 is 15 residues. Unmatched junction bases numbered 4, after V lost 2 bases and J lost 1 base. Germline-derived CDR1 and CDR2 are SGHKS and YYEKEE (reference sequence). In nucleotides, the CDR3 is TGTGCCAGCAGCTTAGTCGACAGGGGCACAGATACGCAGTATTTT. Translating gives CASSLVDRGTDTQYF.

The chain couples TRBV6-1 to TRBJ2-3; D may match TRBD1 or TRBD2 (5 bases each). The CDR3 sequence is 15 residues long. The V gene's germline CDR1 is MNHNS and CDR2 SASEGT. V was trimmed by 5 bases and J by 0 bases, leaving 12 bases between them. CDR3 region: CASSPRGISTDTQYF. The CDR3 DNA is TGTGCCAGCAGTCCCCGGGGCATAAGCACAGATACGCAGTATTTT.

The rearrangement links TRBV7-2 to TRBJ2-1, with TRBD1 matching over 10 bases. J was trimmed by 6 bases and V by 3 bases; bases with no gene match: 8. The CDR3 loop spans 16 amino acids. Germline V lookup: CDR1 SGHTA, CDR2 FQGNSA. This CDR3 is CASSFTGTGVANEQFF. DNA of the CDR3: TGTGCCAGCAGCTTTACCGGGACAGGGGTCGCCAATGAGCAGTTCTTC.

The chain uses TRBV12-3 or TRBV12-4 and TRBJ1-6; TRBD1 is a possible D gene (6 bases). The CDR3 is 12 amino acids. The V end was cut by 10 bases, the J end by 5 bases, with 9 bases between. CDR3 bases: TGTGCCACCAGGGGACATAATTCACCCCTCCACTTT. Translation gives CATRGHNSPLHF.

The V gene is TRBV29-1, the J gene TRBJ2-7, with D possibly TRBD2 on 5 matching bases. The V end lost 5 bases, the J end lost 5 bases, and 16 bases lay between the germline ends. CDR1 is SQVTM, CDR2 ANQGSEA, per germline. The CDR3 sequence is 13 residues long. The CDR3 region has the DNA TGCAGCGTTCTCCCCGGGCTAGCCCACGAGCAGTACTTC. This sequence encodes CSVLPGLAHEQYF.

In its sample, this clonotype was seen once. The CDR3 region is CASSYLADSYNEQFF. The DNA for the CDR3 is TGTGCCAGCAGTTACCTAGCGGACTCCTACAATGAGCAGTTCTTC. The chain combines TRBV6-2 or TRBV6-3 with TRBJ2-1, with 7 bases matching TRBD2. V shed 2 bases and J 0 bases; nucleotides not matched to a gene: 1. The CDR3 consists of 15 residues. Germline CDR1 MNHEY, CDR2 SVGEGT.

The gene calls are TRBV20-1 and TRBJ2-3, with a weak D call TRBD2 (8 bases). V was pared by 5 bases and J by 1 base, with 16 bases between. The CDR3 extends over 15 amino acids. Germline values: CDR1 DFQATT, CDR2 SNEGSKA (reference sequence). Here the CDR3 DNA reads TGCAGTGCTCGCCTTAGCGGGACAGGCACAGATACGCAGTATTTT. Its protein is CSARLSGTGTDTQYF.